What follows are 26 T cell receptor beta chains derived from one specimen sequenced in a study of beta chain features in type 1 diabetes. Every isolated RNA sample was fully reverse transcribed, so sequencing captured expressed TCRB transcripts. Profiled with immunoSEQ multiplex PCR; TCRdb holds only in-frame clones, not every one. The sample includes about 620,000 clones, around 16% of them seen just once. The source material was naive CD4+ T cells from blood. The receptors were sampled from a man between 18 and 29 years old in good health.

J is TRBJ1-6 and V is TRBV5-1; D remains unclear. The CDR3 has 15 residues. V shed 4 bases and J shed 10 bases, with 18 bases lying between them. Looked up from germline, CDR1 is SGHRS and CDR2 is YFSETQ. The CDR3 DNA sequence: TGCGCCAGCAGCCTAACTGGACTTACCGAGTCACCCCTCCACTTT. Protein product: CASSLTGLTESPLHF.

As to this clone: This specimen includes other DNA sequences encoding the same CDR3. This chain links TRBV30 with TRBJ2-7; D unresolved. The CDR3 loop spans 11 amino acids. Germline V gives CDR1 GTSNPN, CDR2 SVGIG (reference sequence). V lost 0 bases to trimming and J lost 4 bases, with 4 bases between them. As DNA, the CDR3 is TGTGCCTGGAGTGTCTTGTACGAGCAGTACTTC. Its translation: CAWSVLYEQYF.

Only a few counts were recorded for this clone. This sequence joins TRBV27 and TRBJ2-7; maybe TRBD1 (5 bases). Germline lookup yields CDR1 MNHEY and CDR2 SMNVEV (reference sequence). The ends were cut back, 2 bases at V and 5 bases at J, with 16 bases in the middle. The CDR3 sequence is 15 residues long. CDR3: CASSLRQQGSHEQYF. The CDR3 DNA reads TGTGCCAGCAGTTTACGACAGCAGGGTTCCCACGAGCAGTACTTC.

V gene TRBV28 combines with J gene TRBJ2-5; the match to TRBD2 covers 9 bases. Germline CDR1 is MDHEN and CDR2 is SYDVKM. Trimming cost V 6 bases and J 4 bases; bases outside gene matches: 15. This CDR3 has 17 residues. CDR3 DNA: TGTGCCAGCAGCTTAGGGCGGGAGGGCCCAGGCAGAGAGACCCAGTACTTC. This gives the protein CASSLGREGPGRETQYF.

The rearrangement joins TRBV7-2 to TRBJ1-2; D might be TRBD1 (6 bases). The germline V and J ends were trimmed by 5 bases and 4 bases, with 20 bases remaining between them. This CDR3 has 16 residues. Germline V gene data show CDR1 as SGHTA and CDR2 as FQGNSA. Here the CDR3 reads CASSPFVGASGYGYTF. The CDR3 DNA follows: TGTGCCAGCAGCCCCTTTGTGGGGGCCTCAGGCTATGGCTACACCTTC.

This clone was seen more than once but under ten times. The chain carries TRBV7-2 and TRBJ2-1, with TRBD2 identical over 8 bases. The germline CDR1 and CDR2 sequences are SGHTA and FQGNSA. CDR3 size: 15 residues. V shed 4 bases, J shed 7 bases, and the junction held 9 bases outside the gene matches. The chain's CDR3 is CASSSSLTGGNEQFF. In DNA form, the CDR3 reads TGTGCCAGCAGCTCCTCCCTGACGGGGGGGAATGAGCAGTTCTTC.

The rearrangement links TRBV11-3 to TRBJ1-1, with no clear D. This CDR3 has 13 amino acids. In germline, CDR1 is SGHNT, CDR2 YENEEA. The V end was cut by 3 bases, the J end by 1 base, with 6 bases between. CDR3 in DNA: TGTGCCAGCAGCTTGACTGCGAACACTGAAGCTTTCTTT. Translated: CASSLTANTEAFF.

This clone was counted a few times. V usage is TRBV4-3 and J usage is TRBJ2-7; D unresolved. There are 14 residues in the CDR3. Trimming removed 1 base at V and 0 bases at J, with 7 bases between. Germline-derived CDR1 and CDR2 are LGHNA and YSLEER. The CDR3 spells CASSQAQSSYEQYF. The CDR3 DNA reads as TGCGCCAGCAGCCAAGCACAGAGCTCCTACGAGCAGTACTTC.

The table lists this clone with a few counts. The V call is TRBV6-5, the J call TRBJ2-7, with D possibly matching TRBD1 (6 bases). Germline assignment: CDR1 MNHEY and CDR2 SVGAGI. The V and J ends lost 2 bases and 2 bases respectively, with 13 bases between them. CDR3 size: 15 residues. The CDR3 sequence: CASSYESRGTYEQYF. DNA for the CDR3: TGTGCCAGCAGTTACGAGTCCAGGGGCACCTACGAGCAGTACTTC.

This clone was seen a handful of times. This chain joins TRBV11-2 and TRBJ1-1; D gene ambiguous. Germline loops: CDR1 SGHAT, CDR2 FQNNGV. Trimming left V 4 bases short and J 1 base short, with 4 bases between. The CDR3 consists of 12 residues. The CDR3 region is CASSYANTEAFF. The DNA for the CDR3 is TGTGCCAGCAGCTACGCGAACACTGAAGCTTTCTTT. The entire variable domain, with the rest obtained from reference TRBV11-2 and TRBJ1-1, is as follows: EAGVAQSPRYKIIEKRQSVAFWCNPISGHATLYWYQQILGQGPKLLIQFQNNGVVDDSQLPKDRFSAERLKGVDSTLKIQPAKLEDSAVYLCASSYANTEAFFGQGTRLTVV.

This clone was observed a handful of times. The CDR3 is CASSFGRLAGGDTQYF. DNA of the CDR3: TGTGCCAGCAGTTTTGGTCGACTAGCGGGAGGAGATACGCAGTATTTT. The chain combines TRBV28 with TRBJ2-3; 13 bases are shared with TRBD2. With 3 bases clipped from V and 5 bases from J, the junction kept 5 bases outside the gene matches. CDR3 size: 16 residues. Germline CDR1 is MDHEN and CDR2 is SYDVKM.

The chain carries TRBV4-1 and TRBJ2-4; TRBD1 matches 11 bases. The CDR3 is 17 residues long. Germline values: CDR1 MGHRA, CDR2 YSYEKL. V lost 5 bases to trimming and J lost 6 bases; unmatched junction nucleotides: 12. In DNA form, the CDR3 reads TGCGCCAGCAGCAACGAGGACAGGGGGCGCGTTGGAAACATTCAGTACTTC. Translation gives CASSNEDRGRVGNIQYF.

The chain carries TRBV5-6 and TRBJ1-3; no firm D call. The V and J ends lost 3 bases and 2 bases respectively, with 12 bases between them. The V gene's germline CDR1 is SGHDT and CDR2 YYEEEE. This CDR3 comprises 15 residues. The CDR3 DNA follows: TGTGCCAGCAGCTATCTTGTGGCGGCTGGAAACACCATATATTTT. This codes for CASSYLVAAGNTIYF.

CDR3 amino acids: CASTPDAAVSGNTIYF. As DNA, the CDR3 is TGTGCCAGCACCCCCGACGCGGCCGTCTCTGGAAACACCATATATTTT. The chain has TRBV9 and TRBJ1-3; D is undetermined. The germline V and J ends were trimmed by 6 bases and 0 bases, with 16 bases remaining between them. The CDR3 has 16 amino acids. CDR1 and CDR2 from the germline V gene are SGDLS and YYNGEE.

The chain carries TRBV7-3 and TRBJ1-1; D not resolved. The CDR3 runs 16 residues. Germline lookup yields CDR1 SGHTA and CDR2 FQGTGA. Trimming took off 2 bases at V and 0 bases at J, with 13 bases between the two ends. Here the CDR3 reads CASSLDPRRMNTEAFF. Here the CDR3 DNA reads TGTGCCAGCAGCTTAGATCCCAGAAGGATGAACACTGAAGCTTTCTTT.

The chain combines TRBV25-1 with TRBJ1-2, with 8 nucleotides matching TRBD1. V trimming: 2 bases; J trimming: 1 base; junction bases outside the gene matches: 9. The germline V gene has CDR1 MGHDK and CDR2 SYGVNS. This CDR3 is built from 17 residues. CDR3 nucleotides: TGTGCCAGCAGTGAACCCCCCGGACAGGGAAATAACTATGGCTACACCTTC. Its translation is CASSEPPGQGNNYGYTF.

The rearrangement joins TRBV15 to TRBJ2-2; D unresolved. V was shortened by 0 bases and J by 4 bases, with 9 bases between the two germline ends. CDR1 and CDR2 (germline): LNHNV, YYDKDF (reference sequence). This CDR3 comprises 15 residues. Here the CDR3 DNA reads TGTGCCACCAGCAGAGATCCAGGCTTCACCGGGGAGCTGTTTTTT. Translating gives CATSRDPGFTGELFF.

V and J are TRBV18 and TRBJ2-7, with 8 nucleotides matching TRBD1. The CDR3 is made up of 13 amino acids. Germline V lookup: CDR1 KGHSH, CDR2 LQKENI. The ends lost 1 base at V and 7 bases at J; junction bases unmatched: 3. The CDR3 DNA reads as TGTGCCAGCTCACCACTGGACAGGGCTGAGCAGTACTTC. Translating gives CASSPLDRAEQYF.

The chain is built from TRBV29-1 and TRBJ2-1; 8 bases match TRBD2. The CDR3 loop spans 18 amino acids. Looked up from germline, CDR1 is SQVTM and CDR2 is ANQGSEA. V gave up 6 bases and J gave up 2 bases; unmatched junction bases: 18. The CDR3 sequence: CSVKTWATGTRTYNEQFF. For the CDR3, the DNA is TGCAGCGTGAAAACCTGGGCAACCGGGACTAGAACCTACAATGAGCAGTTCTTC.

About this clone itself: At the DNA level, this CDR3 is encoded by other sequences in the same sample as well. The chain employs TRBV30 and TRBJ1-4; no firm D call. V was trimmed by 0 bases and J by 0 bases, leaving 5 bases between them. From germline, CDR1 is GTSNPN and CDR2 SVGIG (reference sequence). The length of the CDR3 is 14 residues. In DNA form, the CDR3 reads TGTGCCTGGAGTGTACAAACAACTAATGAAAAACTGTTTTTT. It encodes CAWSVQTTNEKLFF.

This sequence joins TRBV5-6 and TRBJ2-4; a possible D gene is TRBD2 (6 bases). Germline-derived CDR1 and CDR2 are SGHDT and YYEEEE. V was shortened by 4 bases and J by 3 bases, with 11 bases between the two germline ends. This CDR3 has 14 amino acids. CDR3 bases: TGTGCCAGCAGCATCCCCGGGGGCAAAAACATTCAGTACTTC. Residues: CASSIPGGKNIQYF.

This chain links TRBV7-2 with TRBJ2-1, with 9 bases aligning to TRBD1. The CDR3 length is 14 residues. Germline CDR1 is SGHTA and CDR2 is FQGNSA. Trimming took 4 bases from V and 15 from J; bases not matched to a gene: 13. The CDR3 protein is CASSSNAGTGRRFF. The CDR3 bases are TGTGCCAGCAGCTCGAACGCTGGGACAGGGAGGCGGTTCTTC.

The V gene is TRBV5-1, the J gene TRBJ2-7, with D uncertain. V shed 4 bases and J shed 3 bases, with 8 bases lying between them. There are 12 residues in the CDR3. The germline CDR1 and CDR2 sequences are SGHRS and YFSETQ. This CDR3 is CASSGSNYEQYF. CDR3 in DNA: TGCGCCAGCAGCGGCTCGAACTACGAGCAGTACTTC.

The rearrangement joins TRBV5-4 to TRBJ2-5, with TRBD1 matching 8 bases. With V trimmed by 4 bases and J by 4 bases, 3 bases remained unmatched. Germline V gene lookup returns CDR1 SGHNT and CDR2 YYREEE (reference sequence). The CDR3 consists of 13 residues. CDR3 amino acids: CASSPTGGETQYF. The CDR3 DNA sequence: TGTGCCAGCAGCCCTACAGGGGGAGAGACCCAGTACTTC.

This clone was detected a few times. CDR3 amino acids: CASSKGQSGNQPQHF. CDR3 bases: TGTGCCAGCAGCAAGGGACAGAGTGGCAATCAGCCCCAGCATTTT. The gene calls are TRBV21-1 and TRBJ1-5; TRBD1 is the table's D call, not checked against the DNA. TRBV21-1 is assigned pseudogene status. The CDR3 runs 15 residues.

The chain recombines TRBV25-1 with TRBJ2-7, with D possibly TRBD1 on 6 matching bases. The CDR3 runs 14 residues. Between the trimmed V and J ends, which lost 3 bases and 5 bases, there was a span of 14 bases. CDR1 is MGHDK and CDR2 is SYGVNS in the germline V gene. The chain's CDR3 is CASSDDRTVHEQYF. CDR3 in DNA: TGTGCCAGCAGTGACGACAGGACGGTCCACGAGCAGTACTTC.